These 18 T cell receptor beta chains originate from one sample sequenced in a study of Ad26.COV2.S vaccination and SARS-CoV-2 variants. As for treatment: about 20 received Ad26.COV2.S at low or high dose, single or two shots; 5 received placebo; per-sample allocation not given. All samples were drawn on day 63, counting from the first vaccine or placebo injection. Produced via immunoSEQ multiplex PCR; TCRdb's table is partial and in-frame only. The data show 250,000 to 300,000 clones, about 87% seen once. Sequencing used peripheral blood, obtained in a trial of Ad26.COV2.S vaccine versus placebo. Receptor source: a person aged 18-65 years who received the Ad26.COV2.S COVID-19 vaccine or a placebo.

The chain couples TRBV18 to TRBJ1-1; possible D gene TRBD1, 5 bases. CDR1 is KGHSH and CDR2 is LQKENI in the germline V gene. V was shortened by 3 bases and J by 1 base, with 12 bases between the two germline ends. The CDR3 loop spans 15 amino acids. The chain's CDR3 is CASSPGQGRNTEAFF. CDR3 nucleotide sequence: TGTGCCAGCTCACCTGGTCAGGGTAGGAACACTGAAGCTTTCTTT.

This clone was counted a single time. The rearrangement links TRBV6-6 to TRBJ2-1, with 9 positions matching TRBD2. Germline V gene data show CDR1 as MNHNY and CDR2 as SVGAGI (reference sequence). The CDR3 has 16 residues. With V trimmed by 5 bases and J by 7 bases, 12 bases remained unmatched. The CDR3 is CASSRGAGGLGNEQFF. Here the CDR3 DNA reads TGTGCCAGCAGTAGAGGGGCGGGAGGGCTAGGGAATGAGCAGTTCTTC.

This clone was found once. The chain couples TRBV6-5 to TRBJ1-5; D ambiguous. This CDR3 spans 13 amino acids. The germline CDR1 and CDR2 sequences are MNHEY and SVGAGI. The germline V and J ends were trimmed by 8 bases and 0 bases, with 8 bases remaining between them. This chain's CDR3 is CASADTSNQPQHF. The CDR3 DNA follows: TGTGCCAGCGCCGACACTAGCAATCAGCCCCAGCATTTT.

This clone has only one observation. The chain uses TRBV19 and TRBJ2-7, with TRBD1 identical over 10 bases. V shed 4 bases and J 1 base; nucleotides not matched to a gene: 1. Germline CDR1 reads LNHDA; CDR2 reads SQIVND (reference sequence). This CDR3 region has 14 residues. Here the CDR3 DNA reads TGTGCCAGTAGTAGGACAGGGGGATCCTACGAGCAGTACTTC. Residues: CASSRTGGSYEQYF.

The chain is built from TRBV3-1 (or the pseudogene TRBV3-2) and TRBJ1-3, with D perhaps TRBD1 (6 bases). Germline V gene sequence: CDR1 LGHDT, CDR2 YNNKEL (reference sequence). V lost 1 base to trimming and J lost 3 bases, with 10 bases between them. This CDR3 is 15 amino acids long. The CDR3 spells CASSQGKGVGNTIYF. CDR3 in DNA: TGTGCCAGCAGCCAAGGAAAGGGGGTTGGAAACACCATATATTTT.

The chain joins TRBV11-3 to TRBJ2-1; tentatively, D is TRBD2 (6 bases). The CDR3 covers 12 residues. V dropped 5 bases and J dropped 8 bases, with 10 bases sitting between them. The germline V gene has CDR1 SGHNT and CDR2 YENEEA. CDR3 region: CASSPGEDEQFF. The CDR3 coding sequence is TGTGCCAGCAGCCCGGGGGAGGATGAGCAGTTCTTC.

This sequence joins TRBV12-3 or TRBV12-4 and TRBJ2-3; D not resolved. This CDR3 is 13 amino acids long. The V and J ends lost 3 bases and 3 bases respectively, with 7 bases between them. The CDR3 DNA is TGTGCCAGCAGTTTTACGCAGACAGATACGCAGTATTTT. Encoded protein: CASSFTQTDTQYF.

CDR3 sequence reads: CAWSVGLAGGRKFF. Here the CDR3 DNA reads TGTGCCTGGAGTGTTGGACTAGCGGGGGGCCGTAAGTTCTTC. The chain recombines TRBV30 with TRBJ2-1; 14 bases agree with TRBD2. The CDR3 covers 14 residues. Germline lookup yields CDR1 GTSNPN and CDR2 SVGIG (reference sequence). J lost 14 bases, V lost 0 bases, and 6 bases had no gene match. The full variable domain, completed using reference TRBV30 and TRBJ2-1, is SQTIHQWPATLVQPVGSPLSLECTVEGTSNPNLYWYRQAAGRGLQLLFYSVGIGQISSEVPQNLSASRPQDRQFILSSKKLLLSDSGFYLCAWSVGLAGGRKFFGPGTRLTVL.

V and J are TRBV2 and TRBJ2-1; D is unclear. The ends were cut back, 2 bases at V and 15 bases at J, with 11 bases in the middle. The CDR3 contains 11 residues. Germline assignment: CDR1 SNHLY and CDR2 FYNNEI. DNA for the CDR3: TGTGCCAGCAGTGAACGAGACCTATCGTTCTTC. Encoded protein: CASSERDLSFF.

The V gene is TRBV11-2, the J gene TRBJ2-7; 8 bases agree with TRBD1. V was pared by 5 bases and J by 5 bases, with 5 bases of the junction left unmatched. The CDR3 is 13 residues long. Germline V gene lookup returns CDR1 SGHAT and CDR2 FQNNGV. CDR3: CASSAGGLNEQYF. The CDR3 DNA reads as TGTGCCAGCAGCGCAGGGGGCTTGAACGAGCAGTACTTC.

V usage is TRBV27 and J usage is TRBJ1-5, with D tentatively TRBD1 (6 bases). Per germline, CDR1 MNHEY and CDR2 SMNVEV (reference sequence). V gave up 0 bases and J gave up 4 bases, with 13 bases separating them. This CDR3 spans 16 amino acids. For the CDR3, the DNA is TGTGCCAGCAGTTTATCCATGGGGGCCCTAAATCAGCCCCAGCATTTT. Amino acids: CASSLSMGALNQPQHF.

The chain uses TRBV19 and TRBJ1-5; TRBD1 might be the D (5 bases). Trimming shortened V by 6 bases and J by 5 bases, and 14 bases separated the two germline ends. Germline loops: CDR1 LNHDA, CDR2 SQIVND (reference sequence). There are 14 residues in the CDR3. CDR3 residues: CASSNWGGDQPQHF. The CDR3 nucleotides are TGTGCCAGTAGCAATTGGGGCGGGGATCAGCCCCAGCATTTT. The full variable domain, with the rest looked up from reference TRBV19 and TRBJ1-5, is DGGITQSPKYLFRKEGQNVTLSCEQNLNHDAMYWYRQDPGQGLRLIYYSQIVNDFQKGDIAEGYSVSREKKESFPLTVTSAQKNPTAFYLCASSNWGGDQPQHFGDGTRLSIL.

V gene TRBV27 combines with J gene TRBJ1-2, with a weak D call TRBD1 (5 bases). The CDR3 sequence is 17 residues long. Germline CDR1 MNHEY, CDR2 SMNVEV (reference sequence). V lost 10 bases and J 5 bases, leaving 29 bases between the germline ends. The CDR3: CATAISDGARGGYGYTF. The CDR3 bases are TGTGCCACCGCAATTTCAGACGGGGCCCGGGGGGGATATGGCTACACCTTC.

In this sample, this clone turned up once. The genes are TRBV11-2 and TRBJ2-2; D is undetermined. The CDR3 covers 12 residues. V shed 5 bases and J shed 4 bases, with 5 bases lying between them. The germline V gene has CDR1 SGHAT and CDR2 FQNNGV. This CDR3 is CASSRPTGELFF. In nucleotides, the CDR3 is TGTGCCAGCAGCCGCCCCACCGGGGAGCTGTTTTTT.

V and J are TRBV3-1 (or the pseudogene TRBV3-2) and TRBJ1-1; unclear D gene. In germline, CDR1 is LGHDT, CDR2 YNNKEL (reference sequence). This CDR3 has 13 residues. Trimming removed 4 bases at V and 6 bases at J, with 12 bases between. CDR3 in amino acids: CASSPRRFAEAFF. Here the CDR3 DNA reads TGTGCCAGCAGCCCCCGGAGGTTCGCTGAAGCTTTCTTT.

J is TRBJ1-4 and V is TRBV7-8; 9 bases line up with TRBD1. The germline gives CDR1 SGHVS, CDR2 FQNEAQ. Trimming at V came to 2 bases and at J to 4 bases, leaving 5 bases not matched to a gene. The CDR3 extends over 16 amino acids. The CDR3 loop is CASSLYRGLLNEKLFF. The CDR3 DNA follows: TGTGCCAGCAGCTTATACAGGGGGCTTCTTAATGAAAAACTGTTTTTT.

The V gene is TRBV3-1 (or the pseudogene TRBV3-2), the J gene TRBJ2-2, with 9 bases that match TRBD2. CDR1 LGHDT and CDR2 YNNKEL come from the germline V gene (reference sequence). There are 17 residues in the CDR3. The J segment lost 6 bases and the V segment lost 0 bases, leaving 8 bases of the junction unmatched. Written as DNA, the CDR3 is TGTGCCAGCAGCCAAGATGTCGCTAGCGGGGCGGCCGGGGAGCTGTTTTTT. Its translation: CASSQDVASGAAGELFF.

V gene TRBV7-2 combines with J gene TRBJ2-7; TRBD2 matches at 11 bases. This CDR3 is 15 amino acids long. Germline CDR1 is SGHTA and CDR2 is FQGNSA. The J segment lost 0 bases and the V segment lost 6 bases, leaving 4 bases of the junction unmatched. For the CDR3, the DNA is TGTGCCAGCAGTACGACTAGCGGGGTCTCCTACGAGCAGTACTTC. This translates into CASSTTSGVSYEQYF.